The present TCR beta chain was sequenced within a study of CD8+ T cells in alopecia areata. Overall study: Twice daily, treated patients received 5 to 10 mg of oral tofacitinib. Study observations and caveats: Scalp sequencing captures resident alphabeta T cells of normal skin too.

It was cDNA, reverse transcribed from extracted RNA, that served as the sequencing template. Method: immunoSEQ multiplex PCR; TCRdb's copy keeps in-frame clones and lacks some. The sample records around 140,000 clones, roughly 61% being singletons. In the case of this clone: What it recognizes is unknown.

PBMCs provided sorted CD4+ and CD8+ T cells. This CDR3 region has 14 residues. The germline V and J ends were trimmed by 8 bases and 9 bases, with 20 bases remaining between them. From germline, CDR1 is MNHEY and CDR2 SMNVEV (reference sequence). The starting material was CD4+ T cells sorted from blood, obtained at week 0. This sequence originates from a human donor with alopecia areata. V and J are TRBV27 and TRBJ2-1; tentatively, D is TRBD2 (7 bases). The CDR3 nucleotides are TGTGCCAGCCATGGGGTTGGGGGGGGCAGTGAGCAGTTCTTC. This translates into CASHGVGGGSEQFF.